The 3 T cell receptor beta chains in this list originate from one sample, sequenced in a study of blood T cell repertoires in COVID-19. The protocol was immunoSEQ multiplex PCR, while the TCRdb copy is restricted to in-frame clones and leaves out a portion. The repertoire holds 250,000 or so clones, with 91% as singletons. The sequencing input was PBMCs or T cells enriched from blood (not recorded which). All receptors come from a man aged 35 to 55 who had been exposed to COVID-19.

The genes are TRBV9 and TRBJ1-5; D is perhaps TRBD1 (5 bases). V was trimmed by 4 bases and J by 1 base, leaving 6 bases between them. In germline, CDR1 is SGDLS, CDR2 YYNGEE. The CDR3 has 13 amino acids. The CDR3 nucleotides are TGTGCCAGCAGCCGACAGAGCAATCAGCCCCAGCATTTT. Translated, it gives CASSRQSNQPQHF.

The rearrangement links TRBV3-1 (or the pseudogene TRBV3-2) to TRBJ2-5; tentative D call: TRBD1 (6 bases). Germline V gene lookup returns CDR1 LGHDT and CDR2 YNNKEL (reference sequence). The CDR3 consists of 15 residues. The V end was cut by 4 bases, the J end by 4 bases, with 16 bases between. The CDR3 loop is CASSPNREWGETQYF. As DNA, the CDR3 is TGTGCCAGCAGCCCAAACAGGGAATGGGGAGAGACCCAGTACTTC.

J is TRBJ1-1 and V is TRBV4-1; no firm D call. Per the germline V gene, CDR1 is MGHRA and CDR2 is YSYEKL. This CDR3 is 14 amino acids long. V lost 3 bases, J lost 3 bases, and 11 bases lay in between. CDR3 in amino acids: CASSQQRFDTEAFF. CDR3 bases: TGCGCCAGCAGCCAGCAGAGGTTCGACACTGAAGCTTTCTTT.